This passage covers 31 T cell receptor beta chains from one sample sequenced in a study of T cell repertoires in cytomegalovirus infection. MiXCR, run by TCRdb on the reads, gives a single entry per CDR3 protein. The table lists 900,000 to 950,000 distinct CDR3 sequences, around 30% of them singletons. These receptors have no known antigen. The specimen was cultured CD8+ T cells from PBMCs, collected from culture after CMV antigen stimulation. These receptors all come from a human donor in good health (CMV status not recorded). Some clones in this sample may be carry-over from other donors' samples.

This clonotype was observed a handful of times. Written as DNA, the CDR3 is TGTGCCAGCAGACTACTAGCGGGGGGAAGCACAGATACGCAGTATTTT. Translated, it gives CASRLLAGGSTDTQYF. The genes are TRBV6-5 and TRBJ2-3; TRBD2 agrees at 12 bases. Per germline, CDR1 MNHEY and CDR2 SVGAGI. V was pared by 6 bases and J by 0 bases, with 4 bases of the junction left unmatched. CDR3 size: 16 residues.

V and J are TRBV3-1 and TRBJ2-1, with TRBD2 matching over 7 bases. The CDR3 is made up of 13 amino acids. Per the germline V gene, CDR1 is LGHDT and CDR2 is YNNKEL (reference sequence). V was pared by 5 bases and J by 7 bases, with 5 bases of the junction left unmatched. The CDR3 loop reads CASSEHGGNEQFF. The CDR3 coding sequence is TGTGCCAGCAGCGAACACGGGGGGAATGAGCAGTTCTTC.

The chain recombines TRBV6-2 or TRBV6-3 with TRBJ1-4, with TRBD1 matching 9 bases. The CDR3 is 12 amino acids. Looked up from germline, CDR1 is MNHEY and CDR2 is SVGEGT. Trimming at V came to 8 bases and at J to 6 bases, leaving 1 base not matched to a gene. CDR3 nucleotides: TGTGCCAGCGGGACAGGGTATGAAAAACTGTTTTTT. Its translation is CASGTGYEKLFF.

This chain joins TRBV6-5 and TRBJ2-1; tentative D call: TRBD2 (6 bases). The CDR3 runs 13 residues. V lost 0 bases and J lost 12, with 12 bases in between. The germline V gene encodes CDR1 MNHEY and CDR2 SVGAGI. The CDR3 region is CASSYSFVGGQFF. The CDR3 DNA is TGTGCCAGCAGTTACTCTTTTGTGGGAGGGCAGTTCTTC.

The chain uses TRBV12-3 or TRBV12-4 and TRBJ1-1; 9 bases match TRBD1. Losses at the gene ends were 5 bases for V and 4 bases for J; bases not matched to a gene: 5. There are 14 residues in the CDR3. The CDR3 coding sequence is TGTGCCAGCAGTGGTGGGACAGGGACCACTGAAGCTTTCTTT. Translated: CASSGGTGTTEAFF.

This clonotype was observed a few times. This chain joins TRBV7-9 and TRBJ1-3; no reliable D call. The CDR3 spans 17 residues. Germline CDR1 is SEHNR and CDR2 is FQNEAQ (reference sequence). V lost 4 bases, J lost 0 bases, and 16 bases lay in between. The CDR3: CASSSRRMEISGNTIYF. CDR3 DNA: TGTGCCAGCAGCTCGAGGAGGATGGAGATCTCTGGAAACACCATATATTTT.

This clonotype was seen ten or more times. This chain links TRBV10-3 with TRBJ1-6, with 9 bases fitting TRBD1. V shed 4 bases and J 8 bases; nucleotides not matched to a gene: 6. This CDR3 region has 15 residues. Per germline, CDR1 ENHRY and CDR2 SYGVKD. The CDR3 region has the DNA TGTGCCATCAGTGCTAACAGGGGGCGCGATTCACCCCTCCACTTT. Translating it yields CAISANRGRDSPLHF.

J is TRBJ2-1 and V is TRBV29-1; D is undetermined. V dropped 5 bases and J dropped 4 bases, with 12 bases sitting between them. The CDR3 extends over 13 amino acids. CDR1 and CDR2 (germline): SQVTM, ANQGSEA. The CDR3 DNA is TGCAGCGTTAACGTAGCAGCATACAATGAGCAGTTCTTC. Its protein is CSVNVAAYNEQFF.

This clonotype was counted at least ten times. This chain uses TRBV7-8 with TRBJ1-1; TRBD1 matches 7 bases. CDR3 length equals 15 residues. The junction had 8 bases not matched to a gene; V was cut back by 1 base and J by 6 bases. Germline V gene lookup returns CDR1 SGHVS and CDR2 FQNEAQ. CDR3 in amino acids: CASSLELRGRAEAFF. The CDR3 bases are TGTGCCAGCAGCTTAGAGTTAAGGGGGCGGGCTGAAGCTTTCTTT.

This clonotype was observed a few times. This chain joins TRBV6-6 and TRBJ1-1; D remains unclear. V was cut by 6 bases and J by 0 bases, with 32 bases left in between. The CDR3 consists of 21 residues. Germline assignment: CDR1 MNHNY and CDR2 SVGAGI (reference sequence). The CDR3 region is CASSPPRKYTRGPGVNTEAFF. CDR3 DNA: TGTGCCAGCAGCCCACCTCGGAAGTACACGCGCGGCCCCGGGGTGAACACTGAAGCTTTCTTT.

The V and J genes are TRBV4-2 and TRBJ2-7; 9 nucleotides agree with TRBD2. V lost 3 bases, J lost 1 base, and 4 bases stayed unmatched. Germline values: CDR1 LGHNA, CDR2 YNFKEQ. CDR3 size: 15 residues. CDR3 in DNA: TGTGCCAGCAGCCAGGGACTAGCTCAATCCTACGAGCAGTACTTC. Translating gives CASSQGLAQSYEQYF.

This clonotype has a handful of counts. The genes are TRBV6-1 and TRBJ1-2; weak D call: TRBD1 (5 bases). CDR3 size: 16 residues. Germline V gene lookup returns CDR1 MNHNS and CDR2 SASEGT. Between the trimmed V and J ends, which lost 0 bases and 6 bases, there was a span of 17 bases. The CDR3 loop is CASSEALRGPGNGYTF. CDR3 in DNA: TGTGCCAGCAGTGAAGCGCTTCGGGGACCGGGCAATGGCTACACCTTC.

This rearrangement joins TRBV5-1 to TRBJ2-5; tentatively, D is TRBD1 (6 bases). This CDR3 is 15 amino acids long. Trimming stripped 7 bases from V and 1 base from J, with 17 bases between. CDR1 is SGHRS, CDR2 YFSETQ, per germline. The CDR3: CASGGGQSFQETQYF. The CDR3 coding sequence is TGCGCCAGCGGTGGTGGACAGTCTTTCCAAGAGACCCAGTACTTC.

V is TRBV6-1 and J is TRBJ1-2; D is possibly TRBD1 (5 bases). The CDR3 runs 15 residues. Deletions cut 7 bases from V and 6 bases from J, with 21 bases between. The germline CDR1 and CDR2 sequences are MNHNS and SASEGT. The CDR3 DNA follows: TGTGCCAGCACTGATATTGAACAGGCTTGGCATGGCTACACCTTC. This codes for CASTDIEQAWHGYTF.

This chain joins TRBV9 and TRBJ2-5, with a possible D match to TRBD2 (5 bases). V lost 0 bases, J lost 0 bases, and 15 bases lay in between. The CDR3 length is 17 residues. CDR1 is SGDLS and CDR2 is YYNGEE in the germline V gene. CDR3 loop: CASSVVGGALYQETQYF. The CDR3 DNA reads TGTGCCAGCAGCGTAGTTGGAGGTGCCCTCTACCAAGAGACCCAGTACTTC.

The chain combines TRBV5-1 with TRBJ2-5; 8 bases map to TRBD2. The CDR3 has 15 residues. V was pared by 2 bases and J by 4 bases, with 7 bases of the junction left unmatched. Germline V gene sequence: CDR1 SGHRS, CDR2 YFSETQ. The CDR3 DNA sequence: TGCGCCAGCAGCTTCCAGACTAGCGCCGGAGAGACCCAGTACTTC. Encoded protein: CASSFQTSAGETQYF.

This clonotype appeared a few times. The chain joins TRBV12-3 or TRBV12-4 to TRBJ2-5, with D possibly matching TRBD1 (5 bases). CDR3 length: 13 amino acids. Trimming removed 7 bases from V and 5 bases from J, with 14 bases in between. The CDR3 region has the DNA TGTGCCAGCATCCAAGGGGCGGCGGAGACCCAGTACTTC. This codes for CASIQGAAETQYF.

This clonotype appeared a few times. The V and J genes are TRBV19 and TRBJ2-7; D may be TRBD1 (5 bases). V was pared by 3 bases and J by 0 bases, with 15 bases between. This CDR3 comprises 16 residues. Germline V gives CDR1 LNHDA, CDR2 SQIVND (reference sequence). For the CDR3, the DNA is TGTGCCAGTAGTATTAGTGCCAGGGCCCTCTCCTACGAGCAGTACTTC. It yields the protein CASSISARALSYEQYF.

V usage is TRBV9 and J usage is TRBJ1-4, with D perhaps matching TRBD1 (5 bases). CDR1 SGDLS and CDR2 YYNGEE come from the germline V gene. V was clipped by 4 bases and J by 4 bases, with 20 bases between them. The CDR3 runs 17 residues. CDR3 bases: TGTGCCAGCAGCCGCCGGGCCAGGGTCGGCCTTAATGAAAAACTGTTTTTT. This codes for CASSRRARVGLNEKLFF. Based on the CDR3 plus reference TRBV9 and TRBJ1-4, the full variable domain is DSGVTQTPKHLITATGQRVTLRCSPRSGDLSVYWYQQSLDQGLQFLIQYYNGEERAKGNILERFSAQQFPDLHSELNLSSLELGDSALYFCASSRRARVGLNEKLFFGSGTQLSVL.

This clonotype appeared a few times. V and J are TRBV13 and TRBJ2-7, with D possibly TRBD2 on 7 matching bases. V was cut by 7 bases and J by 1 base, with 17 bases left in between. The germline gives CDR1 PRHDT, CDR2 FYEKMQ (reference sequence). This CDR3 spans 15 amino acids. The CDR3 nucleotides read TGTGCCAGCACCCTGGGGGGGGGCGCTTCCTACGAGCAGTACTTC. Amino acids: CASTLGGGASYEQYF. Variable domain in full (rest from reference TRBV13 and TRBJ2-7): AAGVIQSPRHLIKEKRETATLKCYPIPRHDTVYWYQQGPGQDPQFLISFYEKMQSDKGSIPDRFSAQQFSDYHSELNMSSLELGDSALYFCASTLGGGASYEQYFGPGTRLTVT.

The rearrangement links TRBV20-1 to TRBJ1-2; 7 nucleotides align to TRBD1. Germline CDR1 reads DFQATT; CDR2 reads SNEGSKA (reference sequence). J was trimmed by 3 bases and V by 4 bases; bases with no gene match: 5. CDR3 length: 13 amino acids. CDR3 DNA: TGCAGTGCTAAGACAGGGCTAGACTATGGCTACACCTTC. Protein sequence: CSAKTGLDYGYTF.

This clonotype was seen once. This sequence may be a read error, since a much larger clone differs from it by one base. The chain uses TRBV6-5 and TRBJ2-7; TRBD2 aligns across 14 bases. Germline assignment: CDR1 MNHEY and CDR2 SVGAGI. The CDR3 runs 16 residues. With V trimmed by 6 bases and J by 7 bases, 11 bases remained unmatched. CDR3 residues: CASSPGTSGGSPEQYF. In nucleotides, the CDR3 is TGTGCCAGCAGCCCCGGGACTAGCGGGGGCTCCCCTGAGCAGTACTTC.

With respect to this clonotype: A much larger clonotype is one base distant, so this may be a read error. The rearrangement uses TRBV20-1 and TRBJ1-5; D perhaps matches TRBD1 (6 bases). Germline values: CDR1 DFQATT, CDR2 SNEGSKA (reference sequence). The CDR3 has 18 amino acids. The CDR3 is CGARRRAGVLKSNQPQHF. The CDR3 bases are TGCGGTGCTAGAAGAAGGGCAGGGGTTCTGAAAAGCAATCAGCCCCAGCATTTT.

This clonotype was recorded once. The rearrangement uses TRBV9 and TRBJ2-1, with 8 positions matching TRBD1. Looked up from germline, CDR1 is SGDLS and CDR2 is YYNGEE. The CDR3 has 20 residues. The V segment lost 1 base and the J segment 4 bases; nucleotides outside the gene matches: 19. CDR3 residues: CASSVPKDRADTPTYNEQFF. Here the CDR3 DNA reads TGTGCCAGCAGCGTACCCAAGGACAGGGCCGACACTCCGACTTACAATGAGCAGTTCTTC. Drawing the rest from reference TRBV9 and TRBJ2-1, the complete variable domain is DSGVTQTPKHLITATGQRVTLRCSPRSGDLSVYWYQQSLDQGLQFLIQYYNGEERAKGNILERFSAQQFPDLHSELNLSSLELGDSALYFCASSVPKDRADTPTYNEQFFGPGTRLTVL.

In this sample, this clonotype turned up a few times. The chain is built from TRBV7-3 and TRBJ2-1; 10 bases align to TRBD2. The CDR3 runs 15 residues. V gave up 5 bases and J gave up 7 bases; unmatched junction bases: 8. The V gene's germline CDR1 is SGHTA and CDR2 FQGTGA. CDR3 sequence reads: CASSPLAGVGNEQFF. CDR3 in DNA: TGTGCCAGCAGCCCCCTAGCGGGGGTGGGGAATGAGCAGTTCTTC.

This clonotype turned up a few times. The junction differs from germline at one of its ends, possibly a read error. V gene TRBV6-2 or TRBV6-3 combines with J gene TRBJ1-2; 7 nucleotides line up with TRBD1. CDR3 length: 13 residues. Germline V gives CDR1 MNHEY, CDR2 SVGEGT. CDR3 residues: CASSLTGYYGYTF. The CDR3 DNA follows: TGTGCCAGCAGTTTGACAGGGTACTACGGCTACACCTTC.

Concerning this clonotype itself: A much larger clone is a single base away; this may be a read error. V and J are TRBV7-6 and TRBJ2-3, with no clear D. The CDR3 runs 13 residues. CDR1 SGHVS and CDR2 FNYEAQ come from the germline V gene. DNA of the CDR3: TGTGCCAGCACCCCCTCAGGAGCAGATACGCGGTATTTT. Its translation is CASTPSGADTRYF.

In its sample, this clonotype was seen a few times. This rearrangement joins TRBV7-6 to TRBJ2-3; perhaps TRBD2 as D (7 bases). The CDR3 is 14 residues long. The germline V and J ends were trimmed by 5 bases and 6 bases, with 15 bases remaining between them. The germline V gene has CDR1 SGHVS and CDR2 FNYEAQ. The CDR3 region is CASSPKGGQDTQYF. In DNA form, the CDR3 reads TGTGCCAGCAGCCCCAAGGGGGGGCAGGATACGCAGTATTTT.

V gene TRBV6-2 or TRBV6-3 combines with J gene TRBJ1-5; D gene uncertain. Germline V gives CDR1 MNHEY, CDR2 SVGEGT. This CDR3 spans 16 amino acids. Trimming shortened V by 10 bases and J by 6 bases, and 25 bases separated the two germline ends. The CDR3 region has the DNA TGTGCCACCTTCGCGACGTCGATGGGGTGGTGTCAGCCCCAGCATTTT. This sequence encodes CATFATSMGWCQPQHF.

This clonotype has just a few counts. The chain couples TRBV6-6 to TRBJ1-2; the match to TRBD1 covers 7 bases. This CDR3 region has 12 residues. V dropped 7 bases and J dropped 7; count of bases not matched to a gene: 6. The germline CDR1 and CDR2 sequences are MNHNY and SVGAGI (reference sequence). CDR3 nucleotides: TGTGCCAGCATCCAGGGGGGTTTTGGCTACACCTTC. Its protein product is CASIQGGFGYTF.

The CDR3 DNA reads TGTGCCAGCAGACCCGGGACAGGGGGTGAGCAGTTCTTC. Translating gives CASRPGTGGEQFF. The chain employs TRBV14 and TRBJ2-1; 11 bases line up with TRBD1. The CDR3 loop spans 13 amino acids. J lost 9 bases, V lost 6 bases, and 4 bases had no gene match. Germline CDR1 reads SGHDN; CDR2 reads FVKESK.